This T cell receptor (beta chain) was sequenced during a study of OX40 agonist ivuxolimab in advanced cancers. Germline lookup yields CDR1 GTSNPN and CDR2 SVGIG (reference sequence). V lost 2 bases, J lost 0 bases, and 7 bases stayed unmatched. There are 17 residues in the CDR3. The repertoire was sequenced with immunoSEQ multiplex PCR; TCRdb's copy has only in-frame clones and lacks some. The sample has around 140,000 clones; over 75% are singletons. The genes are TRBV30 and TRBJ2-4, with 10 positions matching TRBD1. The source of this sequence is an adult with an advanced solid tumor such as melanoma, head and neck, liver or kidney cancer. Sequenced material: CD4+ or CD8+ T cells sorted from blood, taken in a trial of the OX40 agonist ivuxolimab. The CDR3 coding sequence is TGTGCCTGGAGTATCCTACGGGACAGGGGAGCCAAAAACATTCAGTACTTC. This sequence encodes CAWSILRDRGAKNIQYF.